The table lists the clone carrying this T cell receptor (beta chain) with many counts. The antigen remains unidentified. The V end lost 1 base, the J end lost 8 bases, and 8 bases lay between the germline ends. Germline-derived CDR1 and CDR2 are KGHDR and SFDVKD. The CDR3 consists of 13 residues. These data are taken from a study of early T cells in non-severe SARS-CoV-2 infection. Study-level findings and limits: There was a bias toward anti-spike CD8 responses in VDJdb matching, which missed private and CD4 specificities.

TCRdb recomputed calls from the 5' RACE reads with MiXCR, one row per CDR3 protein. The table lists tens of thousands of distinct CDR3 sequences, 5.5% to 7% of them singletons, with approximately 5% in the top ten. The sequenced sample was whole blood. The rearrangement uses TRBV24-1 and TRBJ2-1; D ambiguous. This receptor was obtained from an adult who was a healthcare worker with PCR-confirmed SARS-CoV-2 infection or an uninfected control (not recorded which). CDR3 DNA sequence: TGTGCCACCAGTGATTTTTCATCCGATGAGCAGTTCTTC. Amino acids: CATSDFSSDEQFF.